This TCR beta chain comes out of a study of cytomegalovirus exposure and HLA in healthy donors. General study results and limits: Judged likely to be a sequencing artifact was a cluster of highly shared sequence variants.

The PCR contained 60 Vbeta and 13 Jbeta primers. TCRdb keeps only in-frame clones here, not all; method: immunoSEQ multiplex PCR. Of 100,000 to 150,000 clones listed, less than 90% are singletons. Healthy donors of bone marrow made up the group. This clone has a handful of counts. Antigen unknown. Germline V gene data show CDR1 as PRHDT and CDR2 as FYEKMQ (reference sequence). This CDR3 has 14 amino acids. The junction had 5 bases not matched to a gene; V was cut back by 5 bases and J by 2 bases. The sequence came from a man aged 35-49 years in good health and CMV-seronegative. The chain links TRBV13 to TRBJ2-7, with TRBD1 identical over 8 bases. Sequencing was carried out using PBMCs. CDR3: CASSTRDRPYEQYF. The CDR3 DNA reads TGTGCCAGCAGCACACGGGACAGGCCCTACGAGCAGTACTTC.